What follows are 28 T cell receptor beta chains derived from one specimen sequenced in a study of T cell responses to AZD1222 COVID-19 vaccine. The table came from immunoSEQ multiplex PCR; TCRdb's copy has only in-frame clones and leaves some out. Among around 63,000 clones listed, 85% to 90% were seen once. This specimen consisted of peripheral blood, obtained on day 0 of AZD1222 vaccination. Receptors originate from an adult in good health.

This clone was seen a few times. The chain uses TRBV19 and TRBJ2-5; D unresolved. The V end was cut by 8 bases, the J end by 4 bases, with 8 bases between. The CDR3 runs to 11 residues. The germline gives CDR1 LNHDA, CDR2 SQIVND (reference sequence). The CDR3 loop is CASRWGETQYF. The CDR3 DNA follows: TGTGCCAGTCGCTGGGGAGAGACCCAGTACTTC.

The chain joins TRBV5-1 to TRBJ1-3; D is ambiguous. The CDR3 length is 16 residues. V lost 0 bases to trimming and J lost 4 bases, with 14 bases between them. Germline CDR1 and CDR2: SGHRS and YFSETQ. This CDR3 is CASSLEGSRLGNTIYF. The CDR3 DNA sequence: TGCGCCAGCAGCTTGGAGGGCAGTAGACTAGGAAACACCATATATTTT.

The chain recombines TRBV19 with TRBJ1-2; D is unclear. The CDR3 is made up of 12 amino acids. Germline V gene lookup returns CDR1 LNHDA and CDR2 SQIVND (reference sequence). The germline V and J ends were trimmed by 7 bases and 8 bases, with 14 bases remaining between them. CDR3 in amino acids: CASTTTSRGYTF. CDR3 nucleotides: TGTGCCAGTACTACTACCAGTAGGGGCTACACCTTC.

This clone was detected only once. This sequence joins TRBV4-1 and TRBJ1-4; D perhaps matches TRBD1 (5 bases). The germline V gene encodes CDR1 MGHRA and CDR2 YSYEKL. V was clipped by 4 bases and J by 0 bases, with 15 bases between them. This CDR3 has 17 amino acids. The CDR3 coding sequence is TGCGCCAGCAGCCTACAGGAGATTCTAACAACTAATGAAAAACTGTTTTTT. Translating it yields CASSLQEILTTNEKLFF.

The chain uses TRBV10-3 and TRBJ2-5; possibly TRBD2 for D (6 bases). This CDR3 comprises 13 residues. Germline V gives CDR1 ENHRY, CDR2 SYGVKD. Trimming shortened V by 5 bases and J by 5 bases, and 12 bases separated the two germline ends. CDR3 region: CAISRLEGETQYF. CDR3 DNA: TGTGCCATCAGTCGACTAGAGGGGGAGACCCAGTACTTC.

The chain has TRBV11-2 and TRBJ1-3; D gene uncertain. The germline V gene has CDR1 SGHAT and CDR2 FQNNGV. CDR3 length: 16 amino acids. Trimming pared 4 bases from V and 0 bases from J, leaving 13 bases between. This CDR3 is CASSSFLPYSGNTIYF. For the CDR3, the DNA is TGTGCCAGCAGCTCATTCCTCCCATACTCTGGAAACACCATATATTTT.

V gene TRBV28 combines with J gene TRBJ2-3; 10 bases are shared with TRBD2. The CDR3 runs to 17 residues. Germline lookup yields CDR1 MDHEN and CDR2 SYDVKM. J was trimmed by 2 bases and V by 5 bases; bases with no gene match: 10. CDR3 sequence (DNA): TGTGCCAGCAGTAACGTAGCGGGGGGCCTTTTCACAGATACGCAGTATTTT. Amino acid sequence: CASSNVAGGLFTDTQYF.

CDR3 in DNA: TGCGCCAGGATGAAGGGGCTCTACGAGCAGTACTTC. This codes for CARMKGLYEQYF. This rearrangement joins TRBV23-1 to TRBJ2-7, with D possibly matching TRBD1 (5 bases). TRBV23-1 is filed as an ORF, its function uncertain. The CDR3 runs to 12 residues. Trimming took 9 bases from V and 3 from J, leaving 12 bases between them.

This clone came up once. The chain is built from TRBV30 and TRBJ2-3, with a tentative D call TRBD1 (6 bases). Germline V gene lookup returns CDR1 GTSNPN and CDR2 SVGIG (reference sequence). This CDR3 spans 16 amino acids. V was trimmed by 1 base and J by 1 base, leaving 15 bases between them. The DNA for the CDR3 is TGTGCCTGGAGTGGACCTGGGGGCGGCGGCACAGATACGCAGTATTTT. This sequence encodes CAWSGPGGGGTDTQYF.

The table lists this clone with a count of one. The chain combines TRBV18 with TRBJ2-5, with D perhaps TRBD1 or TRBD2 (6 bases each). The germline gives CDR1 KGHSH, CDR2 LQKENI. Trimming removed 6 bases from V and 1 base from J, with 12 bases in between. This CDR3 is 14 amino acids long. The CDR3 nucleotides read TGTGCCAGCTCTCGGTCGGGGGCCCAAGAGACCCAGTACTTC. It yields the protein CASSRSGAQETQYF. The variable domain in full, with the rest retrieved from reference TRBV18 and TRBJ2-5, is NAGVMQNPRHLVRRRGQEARLRCSPMKGHSHVYWYRQLPEEGLKFMVYLQKENIIDESGMPKERFSAEFPKEGPSILRIQQVVRGDSAAYFCASSRSGAQETQYFGPGTRLLVL.

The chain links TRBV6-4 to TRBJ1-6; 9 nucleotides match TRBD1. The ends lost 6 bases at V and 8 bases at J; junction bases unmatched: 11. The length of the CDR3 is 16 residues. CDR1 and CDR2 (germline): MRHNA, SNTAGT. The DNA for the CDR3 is TGTGCCAGCAGCGCCTTTCCGGGACAGGGATATTCACCCCTCCACTTT. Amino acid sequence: CASSAFPGQGYSPLHF.

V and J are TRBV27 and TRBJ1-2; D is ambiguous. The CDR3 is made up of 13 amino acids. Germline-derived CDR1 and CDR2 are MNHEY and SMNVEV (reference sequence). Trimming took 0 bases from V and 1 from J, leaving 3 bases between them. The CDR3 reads CASSLSGNYGYTF. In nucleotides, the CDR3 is TGTGCCAGCAGTTTATCGGGTAACTATGGCTACACCTTC.

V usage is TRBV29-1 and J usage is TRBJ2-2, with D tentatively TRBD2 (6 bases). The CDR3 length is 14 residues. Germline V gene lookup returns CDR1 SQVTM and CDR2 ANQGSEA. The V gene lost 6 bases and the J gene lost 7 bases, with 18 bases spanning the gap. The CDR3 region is CSVSGLPQGGELFF. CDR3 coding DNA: TGCAGCGTGTCGGGACTCCCCCAGGGCGGGGAGCTGTTTTTT.

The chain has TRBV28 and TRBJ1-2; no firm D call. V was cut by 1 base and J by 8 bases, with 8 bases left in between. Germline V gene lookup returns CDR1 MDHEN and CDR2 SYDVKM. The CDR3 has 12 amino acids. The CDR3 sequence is CASSLSSRGYTF. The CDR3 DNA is TGTGCCAGCAGTTTATCATCCCGAGGCTACACCTTC.

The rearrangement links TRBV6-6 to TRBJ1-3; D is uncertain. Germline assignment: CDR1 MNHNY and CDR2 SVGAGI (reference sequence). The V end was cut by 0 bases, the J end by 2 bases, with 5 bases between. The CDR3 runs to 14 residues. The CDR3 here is CASSYSSTGNTIYF. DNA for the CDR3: TGTGCCAGCAGTTACTCGAGCACTGGAAACACCATATATTTT.

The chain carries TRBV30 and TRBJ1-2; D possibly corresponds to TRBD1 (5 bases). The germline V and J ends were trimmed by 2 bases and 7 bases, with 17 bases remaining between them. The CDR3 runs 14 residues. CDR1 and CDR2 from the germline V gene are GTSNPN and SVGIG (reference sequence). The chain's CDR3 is CAWSSDGRGSGYTF. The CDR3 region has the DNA TGTGCCTGGAGTAGCGACGGGAGGGGCTCTGGCTACACCTTC.

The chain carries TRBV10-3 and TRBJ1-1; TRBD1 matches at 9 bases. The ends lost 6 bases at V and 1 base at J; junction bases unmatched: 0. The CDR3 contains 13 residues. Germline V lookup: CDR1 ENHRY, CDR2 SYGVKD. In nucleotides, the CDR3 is TGTGCCATCAGGGACAGGGGGAACACTGAAGCTTTCTTT. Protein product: CAIRDRGNTEAFF.

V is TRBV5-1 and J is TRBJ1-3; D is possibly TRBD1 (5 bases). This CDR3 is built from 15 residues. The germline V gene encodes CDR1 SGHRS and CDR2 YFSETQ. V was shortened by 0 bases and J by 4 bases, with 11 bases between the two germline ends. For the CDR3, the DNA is TGCGCCAGCAGCTTGGAGGGGCAAAGGGGAAACACCATATATTTT. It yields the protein CASSLEGQRGNTIYF.

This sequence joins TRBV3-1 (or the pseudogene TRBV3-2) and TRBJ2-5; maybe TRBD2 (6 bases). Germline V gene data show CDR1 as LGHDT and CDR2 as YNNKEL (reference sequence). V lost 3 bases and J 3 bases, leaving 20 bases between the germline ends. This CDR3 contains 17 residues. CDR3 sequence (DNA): TGTGCCAGCAGCCATGACCCGACGGGAGTAACAGAAGAGACCCAGTACTTC. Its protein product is CASSHDPTGVTEETQYF.

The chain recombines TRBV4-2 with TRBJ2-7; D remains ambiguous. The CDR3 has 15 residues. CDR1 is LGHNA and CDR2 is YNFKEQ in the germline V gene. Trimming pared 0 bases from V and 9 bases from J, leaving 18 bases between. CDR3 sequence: CASSQDLGGAPAQYF. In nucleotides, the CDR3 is TGTGCCAGCAGCCAAGATCTCGGTGGAGCGCCGGCGCAGTACTTC.

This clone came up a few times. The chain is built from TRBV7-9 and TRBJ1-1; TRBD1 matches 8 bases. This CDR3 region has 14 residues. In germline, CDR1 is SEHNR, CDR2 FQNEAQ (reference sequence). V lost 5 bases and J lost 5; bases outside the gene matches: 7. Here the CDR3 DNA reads TGTGCCAGCAGCCCACGGACAGGGAGGACTGAAGCTTTCTTT. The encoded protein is CASSPRTGRTEAFF.

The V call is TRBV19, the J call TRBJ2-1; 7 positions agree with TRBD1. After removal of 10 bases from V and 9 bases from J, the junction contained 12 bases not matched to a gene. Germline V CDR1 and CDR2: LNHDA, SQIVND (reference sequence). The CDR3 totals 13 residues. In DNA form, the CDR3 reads TGTGCCATAAACACAGGGGTGATGGGTGAGCAGTTCTTC. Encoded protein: CAINTGVMGEQFF.

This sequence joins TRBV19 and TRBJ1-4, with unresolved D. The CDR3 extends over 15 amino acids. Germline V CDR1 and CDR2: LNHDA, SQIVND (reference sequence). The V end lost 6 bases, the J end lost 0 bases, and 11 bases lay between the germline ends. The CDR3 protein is CASRTDRATNEKLFF. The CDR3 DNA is TGTGCCAGTAGAACGGACCGTGCAACTAATGAAAAACTGTTTTTT.

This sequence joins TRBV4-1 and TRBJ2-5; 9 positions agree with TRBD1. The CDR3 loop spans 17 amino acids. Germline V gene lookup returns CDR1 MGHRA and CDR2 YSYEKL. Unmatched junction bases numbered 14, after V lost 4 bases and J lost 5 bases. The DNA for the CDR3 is TGCGCCAGCAGCCGCGGAGGGGACAGGGAGATCGTGGAGACCCAGTACTTC. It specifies CASSRGGDREIVETQYF.

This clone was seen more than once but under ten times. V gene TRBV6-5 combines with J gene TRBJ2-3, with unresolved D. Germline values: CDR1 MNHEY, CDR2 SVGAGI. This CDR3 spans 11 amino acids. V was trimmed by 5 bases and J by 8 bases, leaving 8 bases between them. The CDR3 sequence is CASSTAGTQYF. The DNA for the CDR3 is TGTGCCAGCAGTACCGCTGGTACGCAGTATTTT.

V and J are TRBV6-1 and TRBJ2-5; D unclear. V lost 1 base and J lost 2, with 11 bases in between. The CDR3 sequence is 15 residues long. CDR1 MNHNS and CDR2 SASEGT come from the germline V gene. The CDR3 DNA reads TGTGCCAGCAGTGAAGGAAAGCTATATCAAGAGACCCAGTACTTC. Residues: CASSEGKLYQETQYF.

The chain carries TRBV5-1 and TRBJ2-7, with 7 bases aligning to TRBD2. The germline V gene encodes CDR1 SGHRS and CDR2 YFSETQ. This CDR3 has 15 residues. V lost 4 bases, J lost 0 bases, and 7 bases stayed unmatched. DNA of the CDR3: TGCGCCAGCAGCGTGATTTCTAGCGGCTCCTACGAGCAGTACTTC. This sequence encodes CASSVISSGSYEQYF.

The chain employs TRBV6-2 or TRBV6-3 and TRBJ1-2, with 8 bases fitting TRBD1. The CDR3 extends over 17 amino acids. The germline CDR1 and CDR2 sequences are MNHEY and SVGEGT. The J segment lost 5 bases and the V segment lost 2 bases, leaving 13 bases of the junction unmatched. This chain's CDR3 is CASSYGGGTGSIYGYTF. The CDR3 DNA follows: TGTGCCAGCAGTTACGGTGGGGGGACAGGATCCATTTATGGCTACACCTTC.